The clone carrying this T cell receptor (beta chain) showed up just once. Generated by immunoSEQ multiplex PCR, the TCRdb table keeps only in-frame clones and is missing some. The data contain 100,000 to 150,000 clones, more than 75% of them singletons. CDR1 and CDR2 from the germline V gene are SGHNT and YYREEE (reference sequence). V lost 4 bases to trimming and J lost 3 bases, with 11 bases between them. The CDR3 is made up of 14 amino acids. These data are taken from a study of control samples from healthy donors and cancer patients. V and J are TRBV5-4 and TRBJ2-1; D not resolved. The source is a man aged 60-69 years in good health. Material: blood. In DNA form, the CDR3 reads TGTGCCAGCAGCCTACCATCTAGCTACAATGAGCAGTTCTTC. Protein product: CASSLPSSYNEQFF.